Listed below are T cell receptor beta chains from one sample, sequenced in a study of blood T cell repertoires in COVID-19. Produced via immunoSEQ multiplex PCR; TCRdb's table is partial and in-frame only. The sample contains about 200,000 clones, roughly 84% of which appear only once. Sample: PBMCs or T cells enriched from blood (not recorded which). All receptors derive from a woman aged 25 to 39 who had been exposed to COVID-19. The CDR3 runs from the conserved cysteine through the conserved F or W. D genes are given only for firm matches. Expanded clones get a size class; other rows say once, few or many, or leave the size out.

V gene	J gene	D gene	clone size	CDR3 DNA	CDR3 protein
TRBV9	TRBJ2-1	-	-	TGTGCCAGCAGCGTAGGCTCGCGCGATGAGCAGTTCTTC	CASSVGSRDEQFF
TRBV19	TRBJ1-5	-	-	TGTGCCAGTAGTATCGGAGGTTTCAATCAGCCCCAGCATTTT	CASSIGGFNQPQHF
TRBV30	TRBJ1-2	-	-	TGTGCCTGGAGTGTACAGGTTTCAAACATCTATGGCTACACCTTC	CAWSVQVSNIYGYTF
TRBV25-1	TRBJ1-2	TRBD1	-	TGTGCCAGCAGTGGTCTCGACAGGGGCGTATATGGCTACACCTTC	CASSGLDRGVYGYTF
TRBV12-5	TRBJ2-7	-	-	TGTGCTAGTGGTTTGGGACAGCTCGAGCAGTACTTC	CASGLGQLEQYF
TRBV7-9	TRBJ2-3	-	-	TGTGCCAGCAGCTTCCCCATCATGATGACAGAGCATAGCACAGATACGCAGTATTTT	CASSFPIMMTEHSTDTQYF
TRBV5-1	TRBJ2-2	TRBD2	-	TGCGCCAGCAGCCCCCCGACTAGCGGGGGGGCCCGTCGGGGAGCCGGGGAGCTGTTTTTT	CASSPPTSGGARRGAGELFF
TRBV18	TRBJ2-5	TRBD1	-	TGTGCCAGCTCACCACCTACCGTACAGGGGGCGGAGACCCAGTACTTC	CASSPPTVQGAETQYF
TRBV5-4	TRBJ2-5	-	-	TGTGCCAGCAGCTTTCCAGCCGGGAACTCGGAGACCCAGTACTTC	CASSFPAGNSETQYF
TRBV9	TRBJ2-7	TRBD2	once	TGTGCCAGCAGCCCGGGGGGGTCCGAGCAGTACTTC	CASSPGGSEQYF
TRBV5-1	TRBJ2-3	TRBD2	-	TGCGCCAGCAGCATGAGACTAGCCGATCTCACAGATACGCAGTATTTT	CASSMRLADLTDTQYF
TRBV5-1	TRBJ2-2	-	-	TGCGCCAGCAGCTTGGTCCGAGGGGGCGGGGAGCTGTTTTTT	CASSLVRGGGELFF
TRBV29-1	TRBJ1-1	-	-	TGCAGCGTGGCCCGTGGTGGTGAAGCTTTCTTT	CSVARGGEAFF
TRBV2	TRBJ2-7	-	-	TGTGCCAGCACCAGGATTCAGGGGGGCGAGCAGTACTTC	CASTRIQGGEQYF